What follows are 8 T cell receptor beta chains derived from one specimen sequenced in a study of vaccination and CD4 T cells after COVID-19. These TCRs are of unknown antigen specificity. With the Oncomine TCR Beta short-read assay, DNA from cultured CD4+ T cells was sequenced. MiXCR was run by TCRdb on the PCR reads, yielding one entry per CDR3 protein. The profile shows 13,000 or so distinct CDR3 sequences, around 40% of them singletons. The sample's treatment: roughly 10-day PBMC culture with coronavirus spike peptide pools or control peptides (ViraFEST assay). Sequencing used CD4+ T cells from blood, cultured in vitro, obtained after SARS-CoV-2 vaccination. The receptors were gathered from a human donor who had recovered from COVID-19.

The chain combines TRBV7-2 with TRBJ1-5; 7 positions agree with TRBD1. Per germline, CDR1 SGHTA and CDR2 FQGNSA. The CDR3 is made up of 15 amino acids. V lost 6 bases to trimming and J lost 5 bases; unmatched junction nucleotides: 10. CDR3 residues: CASSLAGGAYQPQHF. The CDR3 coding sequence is TGTGCCAGCAGTCTAGCAGGGGGAGCTTATCAGCCCCAGCATTTT.

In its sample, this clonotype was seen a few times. The CDR3 protein is CATSRGTGGYNEQFF. The DNA of the CDR3 is TGTGCCACCAGCAGAGGCACAGGGGGCTACAATGAGCAGTTCTTC. The chain joins TRBV15 to TRBJ2-1; the match to TRBD1 covers 8 bases. Germline CDR1 is LNHNV and CDR2 is YYDKDF (reference sequence). J gave up 3 bases and V 1 base, and 2 bases lay outside the gene matches. The CDR3 extends over 15 amino acids.

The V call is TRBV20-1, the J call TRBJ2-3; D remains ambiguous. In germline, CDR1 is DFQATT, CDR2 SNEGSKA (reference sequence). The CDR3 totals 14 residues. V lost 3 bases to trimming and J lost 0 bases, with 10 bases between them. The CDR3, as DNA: TGCAGTGCTAGCTTAACCGCTAGCACAGATACGCAGTATTTT. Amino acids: CSASLTASTDTQYF.

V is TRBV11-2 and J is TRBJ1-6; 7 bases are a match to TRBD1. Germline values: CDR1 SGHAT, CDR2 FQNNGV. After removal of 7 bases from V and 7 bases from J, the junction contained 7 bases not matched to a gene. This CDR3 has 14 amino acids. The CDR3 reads CASTSQGPNSPLHF. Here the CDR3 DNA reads TGTGCCAGCACCTCACAGGGGCCCAATTCACCCCTCCACTTT.

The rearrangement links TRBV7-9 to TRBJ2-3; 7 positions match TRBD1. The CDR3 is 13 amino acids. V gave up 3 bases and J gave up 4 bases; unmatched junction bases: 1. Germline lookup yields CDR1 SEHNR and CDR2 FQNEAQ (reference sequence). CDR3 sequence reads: CASSFTGADTQYF. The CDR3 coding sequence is TGTGCCAGCAGCTTCACAGGGGCAGATACGCAGTATTTT.

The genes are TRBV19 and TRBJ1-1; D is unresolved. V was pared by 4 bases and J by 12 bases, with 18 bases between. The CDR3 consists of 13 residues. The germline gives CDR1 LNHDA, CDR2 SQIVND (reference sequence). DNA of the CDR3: TGTGCCAGTAGTACCCCCTCGGCACTGGGTACTTTCTTT. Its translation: CASSTPSALGTFF.

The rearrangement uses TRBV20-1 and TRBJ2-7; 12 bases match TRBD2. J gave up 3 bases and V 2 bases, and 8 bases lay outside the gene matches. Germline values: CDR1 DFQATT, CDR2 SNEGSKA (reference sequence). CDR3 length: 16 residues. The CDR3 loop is CSARRLAGADFYEQYF. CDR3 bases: TGCAGTGCTAGACGACTAGCGGGAGCGGATTTCTACGAGCAGTACTTC.

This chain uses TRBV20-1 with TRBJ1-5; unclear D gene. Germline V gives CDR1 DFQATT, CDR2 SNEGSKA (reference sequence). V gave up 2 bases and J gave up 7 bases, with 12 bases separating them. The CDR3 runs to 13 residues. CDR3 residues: CSARFVPGQPQHF. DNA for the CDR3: TGCAGTGCTAGATTCGTACCGGGGCAGCCCCAGCATTTT.